The 9 T cell receptor beta chains given below trace back to one sample, sequenced in a study of T cells after yellow fever vaccination. MiXCR, applied by TCRdb to the 5' RACE reads, yields one record per CDR3 protein. The table records 200,000 to 250,000 distinct CDR3 sequences, approximately 3% of them present only once. Sequencing used CD4+ T cells sorted from PBMCs, obtained 10 days after the yellow fever booster vaccination. The origin of the receptors is a man between 18 and 35 years old who received the YFV17D yellow fever vaccine.

There are a few counts of this clonotype. The chain carries TRBV2 and TRBJ2-1; TRBD2 might be the D (6 bases). The CDR3 has 13 residues. Deletions cut 0 bases from V and 9 bases from J, with 9 bases between. Germline-derived CDR1 and CDR2 are SNHLY and FYNNEI. The CDR3 region is CASSEARGGEQFF. CDR3 nucleotides: TGTGCCAGCAGTGAAGCACGGGGAGGTGAGCAGTTCTTC.

The sample holds a few counts of this clonotype. The chain couples TRBV5-1 to TRBJ2-7; D is undetermined. The V gene lost 3 bases and the J gene lost 7 bases, with 23 bases spanning the gap. Germline V gives CDR1 SGHRS, CDR2 YFSETQ. This CDR3 contains 16 residues. The CDR3 bases are TGCGCCAGCAGCTCTATGGATAGGACGGGCGATGGGGAGCAGTACTTC. It encodes CASSSMDRTGDGEQYF.

This clonotype has ten or more counts. The V and J genes are TRBV7-8 and TRBJ1-1; D remains ambiguous. The germline gives CDR1 SGHVS, CDR2 FQNEAQ. The length of the CDR3 is 14 residues. Trimming removed 0 bases from V and 4 bases from J, with 9 bases in between. The DNA of the CDR3 is TGTGCCAGCAGCTTAGCTTCGGGGAGCACTGAAGCTTTCTTT. It encodes CASSLASGSTEAFF.

This chain joins TRBV7-2 and TRBJ2-1; 7 bases align to TRBD2. Germline values: CDR1 SGHTA, CDR2 FQGNSA. V shed 4 bases and J 2 bases; nucleotides not matched to a gene: 8. CDR3 length: 16 residues. DNA of the CDR3: TGTGCCAGCAGCTGGGGGGGAGCGGGACCCTACAATGAGCAGTTCTTC. Residues: CASSWGGAGPYNEQFF. The complete variable domain, with remaining parts taken from reference TRBV7-2 and TRBJ2-1, reads GAGVSQSPSNKVTEKGKDVELRCDPISGHTALYWYRQSLGQGLEFLIYFQGNSAPDKSGLPSDRFSAERTGGSVSTLTIQRTQQEDSAVYLCASSWGGAGPYNEQFFGPGTRLTVL.

A few counts support this clonotype. The gene calls are TRBV20-1 and TRBJ1-2; D is uncertain. The CDR3 contains 13 residues. The V and J ends lost 7 bases and 8 bases respectively, with 20 bases between them. CDR1 and CDR2 (germline): DFQATT, SNEGSKA (reference sequence). The CDR3 reads CSVPGPSQGGYTF. The DNA for the CDR3 is TGCAGTGTCCCCGGGCCTTCTCAAGGGGGCTACACCTTC.

This clonotype was counted at least ten times. The chain has TRBV25-1 and TRBJ1-1; D is ambiguous. The germline gives CDR1 MGHDK, CDR2 SYGVNS. The CDR3 runs to 16 residues. Trimming left V 2 bases short and J 0 bases short, with 13 bases between. The CDR3 bases are TGTGCCAGCAGTGAAGGCTCGAGGAATATGAACACTGAAGCTTTCTTT. It yields the protein CASSEGSRNMNTEAFF.

Of note for this clonotype: One end of the junction does not line up with germline, which may come from a read error. The chain has TRBV6-2 or TRBV6-3 and TRBJ2-1, with 13 positions matching TRBD2. Germline lookup yields CDR1 MNHEY and CDR2 SVGEGT. The CDR3 has 12 amino acids. CDR3 sequence (DNA): TGTGCCAGCAGCCCCAGGACTAGCGGGGGCTACTTC. Amino acids: CASSPRTSGGYF.

In its sample, this clonotype was seen many times. CDR3 protein: CASSQKGRGKGAGSPLHF. The CDR3 region has the DNA TGCGCCAGCAGCCAGAAAGGCCGAGGGAAGGGGGCGGGTTCACCCCTCCACTTT. The chain carries TRBV4-3 and TRBJ1-6, with 7 positions matching TRBD1. Germline V gene data show CDR1 as LGHNA and CDR2 as YSLEER. The CDR3 is 18 amino acids. The junction had 17 bases not matched to a gene; V was cut back by 3 bases and J by 9 bases.

This clonotype was recorded many times. The chain recombines TRBV10-3 with TRBJ1-1; D perhaps matches TRBD1 (5 bases). V was shortened by 2 bases and J by 4 bases, with 8 bases between the two germline ends. This CDR3 is 13 amino acids long. Germline CDR1 and CDR2: ENHRY and SYGVKD. CDR3 residues: CAISERGGTEAFF. CDR3 in DNA: TGTGCCATCAGTGAGAGGGGAGGCACTGAAGCTTTCTTT.